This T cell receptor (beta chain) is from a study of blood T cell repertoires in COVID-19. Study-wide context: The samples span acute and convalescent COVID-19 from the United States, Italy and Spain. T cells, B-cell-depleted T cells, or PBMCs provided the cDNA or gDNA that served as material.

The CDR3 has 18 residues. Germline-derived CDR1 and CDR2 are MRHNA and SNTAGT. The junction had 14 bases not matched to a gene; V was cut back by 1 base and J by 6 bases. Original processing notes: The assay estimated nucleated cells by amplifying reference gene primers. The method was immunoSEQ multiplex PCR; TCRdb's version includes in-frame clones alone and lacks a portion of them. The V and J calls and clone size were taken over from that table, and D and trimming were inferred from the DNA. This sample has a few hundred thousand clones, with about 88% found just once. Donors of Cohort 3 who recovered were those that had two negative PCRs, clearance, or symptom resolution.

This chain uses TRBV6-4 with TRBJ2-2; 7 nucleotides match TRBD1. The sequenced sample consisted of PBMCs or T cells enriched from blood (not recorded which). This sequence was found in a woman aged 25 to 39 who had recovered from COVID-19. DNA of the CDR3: TGTGCCAGCAGTGACTGGACTGACAGGGAAATAGGGCCCGGGGAGCTGTTTTTT. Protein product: CASSDWTDREIGPGELFF.